This TCR beta chain was sequenced during a study of blood T cell repertoires in COVID-19 (dated by TCRdb to about 2020). About the study as a whole: Samples covering the acute and convalescent phases of COVID-19 were provided by collaborators in the United States, Italy and Spain. The prospective study material was composed of cDNA or gDNA derived from T cells, B-cell-depleted T cells, or PBMCs. Subjects who had been exposed to COVID-19, were actively infected with it, or had recovered from it provided the deeply sampled blood TCRbeta repertoires that made up the dataset. A freely available public database, intended as a resource for researchers studying the immune response to SARS-CoV-2, is where the repertoires were released. Samples were obtained from the ongoing ImmuneRACE study (first 160 participants) and from 1,254 subjects provided by 6 global collaborators. The sample metadata nearly always contained a de-identified subject ID, COVID-19 status, age in years and sex. HLA class I and class II types, where available, came from metadata supplied by the sample provider rather than from assay-based typing.

Overall results and qualifications from the work: The quantity of clinical and demographic metadata differed by source and by participant and was supplied without curation.

TCRbeta CDR3 regions were amplified from genomic DNA by means of the immunoSEQ Assay, a bias-controlled multiplex PCR. Concerning the study's data processing: Within the assay, amplification of reference gene primers was used to estimate how many nucleated cells each sample contained. To quantify the absolute abundance of each unique TCRbeta CDR3 rearrangement, sequence reads were collapsed and filtered. Productive Simpson clonality was computed per sample as the square root of Simpson's diversity index over productive rearrangements. TCRdb holds this immuneACCESS table with in-frame rearrangements only. Some clones are missing; in checked studies, unresolved V genes explain under half, and the rest has no known cause. That table supplies the V and J calls and clone size; D and trimming were determined from the DNA. This sample gives 200,000 to 250,000 clones in total; approximately 83% of them show up just once. In total, the top ten clones hold about 2.3% of the sample.

V lost 4 bases and J lost 6 bases; the stretch between them is 19 bases long. The CDR3 runs 16 amino acids, cysteine and phenylalanine included. The sequence is cut down to CDR3 DNA, 48 bases in frame from base 1. Based on the germline V gene (reference sequence), the CDR1 and CDR2 sequences are SGHNT and YYREEE. On this clone itself: Its target antigen remains unknown. Per-nucleotide qualities are absent, and no much larger clonotype sits a single base away.

Whole blood was collected in K2EDTA tubes by collaborating institutions according to the institutions' own protocols. Collaborator samples were shipped for TCRbeta analysis as frozen whole blood, isolated PBMCs, or DNA extracted from either sample type. The chain couples TRBV5-4 to TRBJ2-2, and possibly TRBD1, on 5 matching bases. The sequence derives from a woman aged 60-70 years with acute or convalescent COVID-19. The sequencing input was peripheral blood. CDR3 loop: CASSPPLGKGAGELFF. The DNA sequence is as follows: TGTGCCAGCAGCCCCCCTCTCGGAAAAGGGGCCGGGGAGCTGTTTTTT.